Presented here are 19 T cell receptor beta chains from one specimen sequenced in a study of CD8+ T cells in alopecia areata. The treatment was: oral pan-JAK inhibitor, 5-10 mg twice daily. In each case, RNA was isolated and then reverse transcribed into cDNA as the sequencing template. Assay: immunoSEQ multiplex PCR; the TCRdb copy retains only in-frame clones and omits some. The sample holds 120,000 to 150,000 clones, 86% seen once. This sample comprised CD8+ T cells sorted from blood, obtained at week 4, from a patient treated with tofacitinib. These receptor sequences come from a human donor with alopecia areata.

The genes are TRBV6-6 and TRBJ2-2; 8 nucleotides line up with TRBD1. This CDR3 comprises 16 residues. V was clipped by 5 bases and J by 4 bases; unmatched bases: 9. CDR1 is MNHNY and CDR2 is SVGAGI in the germline V gene (reference sequence). This CDR3 reads CASSVDRAESTGELFF. CDR3 DNA sequence: TGTGCCAGCAGTGTGGACAGGGCGGAAAGCACCGGGGAGCTGTTTTTT.

About this clone: The junction and the germline gene differ at one end; a read error may be behind it. DNA for the CDR3: TGCAGCGTTGATGCGGGGGACAGGGGCTGGTTT. It yields the protein CSVDAGDRGWF. This sequence joins TRBV29-1 and TRBJ1-1, with 10 positions matching TRBD1. CDR3 size: 11 residues. The germline gives CDR1 SQVTM, CDR2 ANQGSEA.

The chain employs TRBV28 and TRBJ2-7; TRBD2 might be the D (5 bases). V was pared by 3 bases and J by 5 bases, with 26 bases between. The V gene's germline CDR1 is MDHEN and CDR2 SYDVKM. This CDR3 is 18 amino acids long. CDR3 protein: CASSFVGDHSTPRHEQYF. The DNA for the CDR3 is TGTGCCAGCAGTTTTGTGGGAGACCATAGCACCCCACGCCACGAGCAGTACTTC.

The chain uses TRBV27 and TRBJ1-5; 7 bases align to TRBD1. The germline V gene has CDR1 MNHEY and CDR2 SMNVEV (reference sequence). With V trimmed by 3 bases and J by 6 bases, 5 bases remained unmatched. This CDR3 spans 14 amino acids. The CDR3 protein is CASSLQGGRQPQHF. CDR3 coding DNA: TGTGCCAGCAGTTTGCAGGGGGGACGTCAGCCCCAGCATTTT.

This clone was seen a handful of times. The chain carries TRBV5-4 and TRBJ2-3; a possible D gene is TRBD1 (5 bases). Trimming took off 3 bases at V and 0 bases at J, with 11 bases between the two ends. The CDR3 has 15 amino acids. Germline CDR1 reads SGHNT; CDR2 reads YYREEE (reference sequence). CDR3 DNA: TGTGCCAGCAGCTCAAGGGGTTTTAGCACAGATACGCAGTATTTT. Encoded protein: CASSSRGFSTDTQYF.

This chain connects TRBV15 to TRBJ2-5, with TRBD2 matching over 8 bases. CDR3 length: 17 amino acids. Germline V gene sequence: CDR1 LNHNV, CDR2 YYDKDF (reference sequence). Germline trimming cut 3 bases from V and 5 bases from J; bases unmatched to any gene: 14. The chain's CDR3 is CATSRRPGEAGDETQYF. The CDR3 DNA reads TGTGCCACCAGCAGGCGTCCTGGCGAAGCGGGAGATGAGACCCAGTACTTC. The full variable domain, in which reference TRBV15 and TRBJ2-5 provide the parts outside the CDR3, is DAMVIQNPRYQVTQFGKPVTLSCSQTLNHNVMYWYQQKSSQAPKLLFHYYDKDFNNEADTPDNFQSRRPNTSFCFLDIRSPGLGDTAMYLCATSRRPGEAGDETQYFGPGTRLLVL.

This chain joins TRBV5-1 and TRBJ2-3, with D possibly TRBD2 on 6 matching bases. This CDR3 region has 16 residues. The germline V gene has CDR1 SGHRS and CDR2 YFSETQ. Trimming took 3 bases from V and 0 from J, leaving 14 bases between them. The CDR3 region is CASSSLGGTSTDTQYF. CDR3 coding DNA: TGCGCCAGCAGCTCTTTAGGCGGGACCAGCACAGATACGCAGTATTTT.

The J gene is TRBJ2-7, the V gene TRBV4-1; 9 bases match TRBD1. Germline CDR1 MGHRA, CDR2 YSYEKL. V dropped 1 base and J dropped 3; count of bases not matched to a gene: 4. The CDR3 length is 15 residues. CDR3 amino acids: CASSQGETGGYEQYF. CDR3 DNA sequence: TGCGCCAGCAGCCAAGGGGAGACAGGGGGCTACGAGCAGTACTTC.

V gene TRBV4-1 combines with J gene TRBJ1-3; TRBD1 agrees at 7 bases. CDR3 length: 15 amino acids. Per germline, CDR1 MGHRA and CDR2 YSYEKL. V dropped 0 bases and J dropped 2; count of bases not matched to a gene: 1. The CDR3 bases are TGCGCCAGCAGCCAAGATCAGGGGGCTGGAAACACCATATATTTT. It is translated as CASSQDQGAGNTIYF.

The rearrangement joins TRBV7-9 to TRBJ2-7; no firm D call. V was cut by 1 base and J by 4 bases, with 8 bases left in between. CDR1 and CDR2 (germline): SEHNR, FQNEAQ (reference sequence). There are 13 residues in the CDR3. The chain's CDR3 is CASSLDLDYEQYF. CDR3 nucleotides: TGTGCCAGCAGCTTAGATCTGGATTACGAGCAGTACTTC.

The chain carries TRBV7-6 and TRBJ2-1, with 8 nucleotides matching TRBD2. Germline assignment: CDR1 SGHVS and CDR2 FNYEAQ. V was pared by 10 bases and J by 2 bases, with 4 bases of the junction left unmatched. This CDR3 has 13 residues. The CDR3 DNA reads as TGTGCCATCGGGAGGGCCGCCTACAATGAGCAGTTCTTC. This sequence encodes CAIGRAAYNEQFF.

This chain uses TRBV7-9 with TRBJ2-1; D is possibly TRBD1 (5 bases). With 5 bases removed from V and 10 bases from J, the gap between germline ends came to 12 bases. Germline CDR1 is SEHNR and CDR2 is FQNEAQ (reference sequence). The CDR3 loop spans 12 amino acids. The CDR3 nucleotides are TGTGCCAGCAGCGCAGGACAAAACGAGCAGTTCTTC. It codes for CASSAGQNEQFF.

The chain has TRBV5-6 and TRBJ2-7, with TRBD1 matching 7 bases. The CDR3 runs 12 residues. Germline CDR1 is SGHDT and CDR2 is YYEEEE. J gave up 5 bases and V 7 bases, and 6 bases lay outside the gene matches. DNA of the CDR3: TGTGCCAGCCGGGACAGTCTTAACGAGCAGTACTTC. Translated, it gives CASRDSLNEQYF.

This clone is judged medium-sized. The V gene is TRBV13, the J gene TRBJ2-1; TRBD2 might be the D (6 bases). CDR1 is PRHDT and CDR2 is FYEKMQ in the germline V gene (reference sequence). V lost 5 bases and J 7 bases, leaving 12 bases between the germline ends. CDR3 length: 13 residues. The CDR3 here is CASSLAGGNEQFF. The CDR3 DNA sequence: TGTGCCAGCAGCCTCGCCGGGGGAAATGAGCAGTTCTTC.

The chain combines TRBV7-3 with TRBJ2-5; 14 bases fit TRBD2. This CDR3 is built from 15 residues. Germline CDR1 reads SGHTA; CDR2 reads FQGTGA. V shed 5 bases and J 4 bases; nucleotides not matched to a gene: 3. Here the CDR3 reads CASSPGLAGVETQYF. The CDR3 nucleotides are TGTGCCAGCAGCCCGGGACTAGCGGGAGTAGAGACCCAGTACTTC. The full variable domain, rest sourced from reference TRBV7-3 and TRBJ2-5, is GAGVSQTPSNKVTEKGKYVELRCDPISGHTALYWYRQSLGQGPEFLIYFQGTGAADDSGLPNDRFFAVRPEGSVSTLKIQRTERGDSAVYLCASSPGLAGVETQYFGPGTRLLVL.

The chain employs TRBV7-9 and TRBJ2-4; D is undetermined. This CDR3 has 12 amino acids. The V end was cut by 7 bases, the J end by 1 base, with 5 bases between. Germline V lookup: CDR1 SEHNR, CDR2 FQNEAQ (reference sequence). CDR3 residues: CASIAAKNIQYF. CDR3 in DNA: TGTGCCAGCATTGCGGCCAAAAACATTCAGTACTTC.

The rearrangement joins TRBV29-1 to TRBJ2-7; 10 bases are a match to TRBD1. CDR3 length: 12 residues. After removal of 6 bases from V and 5 bases from J, the junction contained 4 bases not matched to a gene. CDR1 and CDR2 from the germline V gene are SQVTM and ANQGSEA. DNA of the CDR3: TGCAGCGTAGGACAGGGGGGAAACGAGCAGTACTTC. Protein product: CSVGQGGNEQYF.

The chain is built from TRBV30 and TRBJ2-7; D remains unclear. The CDR3 is 15 residues long. The germline V and J ends were trimmed by 0 bases and 2 bases, with 14 bases remaining between them. Germline-derived CDR1 and CDR2 are GTSNPN and SVGIG (reference sequence). The CDR3 sequence: CAWSVFSSAPYEQYF. The CDR3, as DNA: TGTGCCTGGAGTGTGTTTTCATCGGCCCCCTACGAGCAGTACTTC.

V usage is TRBV5-1 and J usage is TRBJ2-7; perhaps TRBD1 as D (5 bases). The CDR3 extends over 14 amino acids. V was clipped by 4 bases and J by 7 bases, with 18 bases between them. Germline loops: CDR1 SGHRS, CDR2 YFSETQ. The CDR3 loop reads CASSLTQTVREQYF. In DNA, the CDR3 is TGCGCCAGCAGCCTCACCCAGACAGTTCGTGAGCAGTACTTC.